The clone carrying this TCR beta chain showed up just once. The antigen remains undetermined. Ophthalmopathy donors' eye disease showed moderate-to-severe activity, CAS of at least 3, NOSPECS of at least 4 and duration under 3 months. The record originates from a study of Graves' ophthalmopathy and Graves' hyperthyroidism. The TCR beta CDR3 regions underwent amplification from RNA transcripts. Following a first-round RT-PCR that used HTBI primers, a second-round multiplex PCR was carried out. TCRdb reprocessed the multiplex PCR reads with MiXCR, giving one entry per CDR3 protein. The repertoire consists of approximately 210,000 distinct CDR3 sequences, with less than 30% occurring once and the leading ten covering 9.1%. The CDR3 contains 13 residues. V dropped 4 bases and J dropped 5 bases, with 12 bases sitting between them. Notes on the study in general: This model predicted ophthalmopathy progression (sensitivity roughly 71%, specificity about 72%).

Sequenced sample: peripheral blood. The rearrangement joins TRBV12-3 or TRBV12-4 to TRBJ2-7, with D maybe TRBD1 (5 bases). The receptor was isolated from a man between 50 and 59 years old with Graves' ophthalmopathy. The CDR3 DNA follows: TGTGCCAGCAGTTCACAGGTCGCGGACGAGCAGTACTTC. It is translated as CASSSQVADEQYF.